The present TCR beta chain was sequenced within a study of persistence of HIV-infected CD4 T cells. Background on the study: Isolated cells were CMV- and HIV-1 Gag-responding CD4+ T cells.

The V end was cut by 2 bases, the J end by 4 bases, with 8 bases between. The CDR3 length is 13 residues. From germline, CDR1 is SGHTA and CDR2 FQGTGA. In the case of this clone: The antigen is unknown.

This was the immunoSEQ version 4 assay in survey mode. Repertoires were generated with immunoSEQ multiplex PCR, while TCRdb's copy carries only in-frame clones and drops some. The repertoire holds just under 65,000 clones, with about four fifths as singletons. Overlapping HIV-1 Gag 15-mer peptides at 0.85 to 1 ug per peptide per mL were used. CD40L/CD69 double-negative CD45RO-high memory CD4+ T cells were collected. The chain recombines TRBV7-3 with TRBJ1-1; no clear D. The specimen comprised CD4+ T cells sorted from PBMCs after 18-hour stimulation, sampled from a patient who received antiretroviral therapy. The sequence was obtained from an adult man with HIV who was CMV-seropositive. The CDR3 nucleotides are TGTGCCAGCAGCTTAGGCAGTACCACTGAAGCTTTCTTT. Translating it yields CASSLGSTTEAFF.